This T cell receptor beta chain derives from a study of blood T cell repertoires in COVID-19. Study information: Samples taken during acute and convalescent COVID-19 were collected in the United States, Italy and Spain. Nucleic acid was either cDNA or gDNA, and it came from T cells, B-cell-depleted T cells, or PBMCs.

Original data processing: It was from reference gene primer amplification that nucleated cell counts were estimated. Measured with immunoSEQ multiplex PCR; TCRdb has only the in-frame clones, and not every one. V and J calls and clone size follow that table, whereas D and trimming were derived from the DNA. The sample has some 220,000 clones, roughly 82% seen once. Sequencing input: peripheral blood. This clonotype was sampled from a man aged 50 to 59 with active or convalescent COVID-19.

The CDR3 reads CASTPTRLAGFNEQFF. The CDR3 coding sequence is TGTGCCAGCACCCCGACTCGACTAGCGGGATTCAATGAGCAGTTCTTC. The chain joins TRBV9 to TRBJ2-1; 11 bases line up with TRBD2. CDR1 is SGDLS and CDR2 is YYNGEE in the germline V gene. This CDR3 contains 16 residues. V gave up 6 bases and J gave up 6 bases; unmatched junction bases: 11.